The 5 T cell receptor beta chains listed next were all sequenced from one sample in a study of OX40 agonist ivuxolimab in advanced cancers. Generated by immunoSEQ multiplex PCR, the TCRdb table keeps only in-frame clones and is missing some. Seen here are some 100,000 clones, around four fifths observed once, and the top ten hold 0.95% to 1.2%. The material was CD4+ or CD8+ T cells sorted from blood, obtained in a trial of the OX40 agonist ivuxolimab. The receptor source for this set is an adult with an advanced solid tumor such as melanoma, head and neck, liver or kidney cancer.

The chain employs TRBV19 and TRBJ1-5; a possible D gene is TRBD1 (6 bases). Germline V CDR1 and CDR2: LNHDA, SQIVND (reference sequence). Trimming shortened V by 4 bases and J by 0 bases, and 10 bases separated the two germline ends. There are 15 residues in the CDR3. The CDR3 loop is CASSSRGYSNQPQHF. CDR3 in DNA: TGTGCCAGTAGTAGCAGGGGATATAGCAATCAGCCCCAGCATTTT.

In this sample, this clone turned up a few times. The chain has TRBV6-6 and TRBJ1-2, with TRBD1 matching over 9 bases. In germline, CDR1 is MNHNY, CDR2 SVGAGI (reference sequence). The CDR3 is 15 amino acids. Trimming took 6 bases from V and 4 from J; bases not matched to a gene: 9. In nucleotides, the CDR3 is TGTGCCAGCAGGAGGGACAGGGAGAAGGTCTATGGCTACACCTTC. The encoded protein is CASRRDREKVYGYTF.

The DNA for the CDR3 is TGTGCCTGGAGTTATGGAAACACCATATATTTT. It codes for CAWSYGNTIYF. The rearrangement joins TRBV30 to TRBJ1-3; D gene uncertain. The CDR3 has 11 amino acids. Trimming removed 2 bases at V and 3 bases at J, with 2 bases between. Germline V gene sequence: CDR1 GTSNPN, CDR2 SVGIG (reference sequence).

The V and J genes are TRBV19 and TRBJ2-7; a weak D match, TRBD1 (6 bases). Trimming left V 4 bases short and J 12 bases short, with 19 bases between. Germline assignment: CDR1 LNHDA and CDR2 SQIVND (reference sequence). There are 13 residues in the CDR3. In DNA form, the CDR3 reads TGTGCCAGTAGTACCCCGGACAGCCTTTCGTTGTACGTC. This translates into CASSTPDSLSLYV.

Points on this clone: This sample includes further DNA sequences coding for the same CDR3. The chain is built from TRBV7-6 and TRBJ2-3; D is uncertain. The V end lost 1 base, the J end lost 2 bases, and 4 bases lay between the germline ends. Per germline, CDR1 SGHVS and CDR2 FNYEAQ. The CDR3 has 13 amino acids. The CDR3 loop reads CASSLGYTDTQYF. The CDR3, as DNA: TGTGCCAGCAGCTTAGGATACACAGATACGCAGTATTTT.